The 20 T cell receptor beta chains listed next were all sequenced from one sample in a study of T cells in Graves' hyperthyroidism and ophthalmopathy. Amplification targeted TCR beta CDR3 regions from RNA transcripts. Carried out on the TCR CDR3, a first-round RT-PCR used the HTBI primer set. TCRdb used MiXCR to reprocess the multiplex PCR reads, holding one entry per CDR3 protein. The sample has over 350,000 distinct CDR3 sequences, over 12% seen once. Sequenced: blood. The receptors originated from a man in his fifties or sixties with Graves' ophthalmopathy.

The genes are TRBV7-8 and TRBJ2-1; 9 nucleotides agree with TRBD1. The ends lost 6 bases at V and 14 bases at J; junction bases unmatched: 8. CDR3 length: 12 residues. CDR1 and CDR2 (germline): SGHVS, FQNEAQ. The CDR3 region is CASSFDGTGKFF. The DNA of the CDR3 is TGTGCCAGCAGTTTTGACGGGACAGGGAAGTTCTTC.

This clonotype has more than one count but fewer than ten. CDR3 sequence (DNA): TGTGCCAGTAGTAACGAGCCATACAGGGGGTCTTACAATGAGCAGTTCTTC. Encoded protein: CASSNEPYRGSYNEQFF. The gene calls are TRBV19 and TRBJ2-1; 8 bases match TRBD1. Losses at the gene ends were 4 bases for V and 4 bases for J; bases not matched to a gene: 12. From germline, CDR1 is LNHDA and CDR2 SQIVND (reference sequence). The CDR3 consists of 17 residues.

There are a few counts of this clonotype. CDR3 in DNA: TGTGCCAGCAGTTACTCGCGGGACAGGGGGCTGGAGACCCAGTACTTC. Translation: CASSYSRDRGLETQYF. The chain links TRBV6-6 to TRBJ2-5; 12 bases align to TRBD1. This CDR3 is 16 amino acids long. CDR1 and CDR2 (germline): MNHNY, SVGAGI (reference sequence). J was trimmed by 5 bases and V by 0 bases; bases with no gene match: 4.

The chain employs TRBV6-1 and TRBJ2-2; unclear D gene. The CDR3 is 14 amino acids. CDR1 and CDR2 (germline): MNHNS, SASEGT. V was trimmed by 6 bases and J by 3 bases, leaving 11 bases between them. CDR3 DNA: TGTGCCAGCAGATCGGCTAGAGACACCGGGGAGCTGTTTTTT. Translating it yields CASRSARDTGELFF.

The rearrangement uses TRBV20-1 and TRBJ1-4; TRBD1 matches at 7 bases. Germline V CDR1 and CDR2: DFQATT, SNEGSKA (reference sequence). V lost 0 bases to trimming and J lost 2 bases; unmatched junction nucleotides: 9. CDR3 length: 17 amino acids. CDR3: CSARDGRGDSTNEKLFF. As DNA, the CDR3 is TGCAGTGCTAGAGATGGACGGGGGGACAGCACTAATGAAAAACTGTTTTTT.

The rearrangement uses TRBV12-5 and TRBJ2-3; tentatively, D is TRBD1 (5 bases). Germline V gene sequence: CDR1 LGHNT, CDR2 FRNRAP. This CDR3 contains 15 residues. The V gene lost 1 base and the J gene lost 4 bases, with 12 bases spanning the gap. The CDR3 loop is CASGLARFRADTQYF. The CDR3 coding sequence is TGTGCTAGTGGTTTGGCTAGGTTCAGGGCAGATACGCAGTATTTT.

This clonotype was counted at least ten times. The chain has TRBV7-9 and TRBJ2-3; the D gene could be TRBD1 or TRBD2 (6 bases each). Trimming took 4 bases from V and 0 from J, leaving 11 bases between them. The germline V gene has CDR1 SEHNR and CDR2 FQNEAQ (reference sequence). This CDR3 has 15 amino acids. Here the CDR3 DNA reads TGTGCCAGCAGCTCATGGGGGGCAAGCACAGATACGCAGTATTTT. Translation gives CASSSWGASTDTQYF.

This clonotype was detected ten times or more. In DNA form, the CDR3 reads TGCGCCAGCAGCCAAGGACAGGGAAGGGATCAGCCCCAGCATTTT. It translates to CASSQGQGRDQPQHF. The V gene is TRBV4-1, the J gene TRBJ1-5; TRBD1 agrees at 7 bases. The CDR3 extends over 15 amino acids. The ends lost 1 base at V and 5 bases at J; junction bases unmatched: 5. Per the germline V gene, CDR1 is MGHRA and CDR2 is YSYEKL.

As for this clonotype: This clone may be a read error of a much larger clone one base away. This chain connects TRBV28 to TRBJ2-5, with 10 bases that match TRBD2. Judging by the DNA end, TRBJ2-1 fits better; the J call may be wrong. Germline values: CDR1 MDHEN, CDR2 SYDVKM. This CDR3 region has 19 residues. The CDR3 loop reads CASGGYRDTPSGSWETQFF. CDR3 in DNA: TGTGCCAGCGGGGGATACCGGGACACTCCTAGCGGGAGTTGGGAGACCCAGTTCTTC.

The V gene is TRBV28, the J gene TRBJ1-2, with 7 bases matching TRBD1. Germline V gene lookup returns CDR1 MDHEN and CDR2 SYDVKM. CDR3 size: 13 residues. The J segment lost 8 bases and the V segment lost 8 bases, leaving 11 bases of the junction unmatched. The CDR3 reads CASGLTGVLGYTF. Here the CDR3 DNA reads TGTGCCAGCGGATTAACAGGGGTACTGGGCTACACCTTC.

The chain combines TRBV19 with TRBJ2-1, with 7 nucleotides matching TRBD2. Germline CDR1 LNHDA, CDR2 SQIVND (reference sequence). Losses at the gene ends were 6 bases for V and 4 bases for J; bases not matched to a gene: 9. The CDR3 length is 15 residues. The CDR3 sequence: CASSPGLVGYNEQFF. As DNA, the CDR3 is TGTGCCAGTAGCCCCGGACTAGTCGGTTACAATGAGCAGTTCTTC. The full variable domain, rest sourced from reference TRBV19 and TRBJ2-1, is DGGITQSPKYLFRKEGQNVTLSCEQNLNHDAMYWYRQDPGQGLRLIYYSQIVNDFQKGDIAEGYSVSREKKESFPLTVTSAQKNPTAFYLCASSPGLVGYNEQFFGPGTRLTVL.

This clonotype occurred many times. V usage is TRBV6-2 or TRBV6-3 and J usage is TRBJ1-1; D not certain. The CDR3 runs 15 residues. The V end was cut by 2 bases, the J end by 0 bases, with 10 bases between. CDR1 and CDR2 from the germline V gene are MNHEY and SVGEGT. CDR3 DNA: TGTGCCAGCAGTTACGGTGGGTTCATGAACACTGAAGCTTTCTTT. Residues: CASSYGGFMNTEAFF.

This clonotype was detected many times. The rearrangement uses TRBV18 and TRBJ1-5; TRBD1 agrees at 8 bases. Germline loops: CDR1 KGHSH, CDR2 LQKENI. V shed 4 bases and J 8 bases; nucleotides not matched to a gene: 7. CDR3 size: 14 residues. CDR3 amino acids: CASSLDRGKEPQHF. DNA for the CDR3: TGTGCCAGCTCACTCGACAGGGGAAAGGAGCCCCAGCATTTT.

The chain has TRBV12-3 or TRBV12-4 and TRBJ2-1, with TRBD1 identical over 10 bases. Germline trimming cut 5 bases from V and 10 bases from J; bases unmatched to any gene: 11. The CDR3 sequence is 15 residues long. The CDR3 region is CASSPRQGARLEQFF. DNA for the CDR3: TGTGCCAGCAGTCCCCGACAGGGGGCGCGTTTGGAGCAGTTCTTC.

This clonotype came up many times. J is TRBJ2-2 and V is TRBV30; TRBD2 might be the D (6 bases). The CDR3 runs to 15 residues. CDR1 and CDR2 (germline): GTSNPN, SVGIG (reference sequence). V dropped 3 bases and J dropped 1 base, with 12 bases sitting between them. The CDR3: CAWRRDFRNTGELFF. DNA for the CDR3: TGTGCCTGGAGAAGGGACTTTAGGAACACCGGGGAGCTGTTTTTT.

This clonotype has ten or more counts. The chain links TRBV5-1 to TRBJ1-1; 7 nucleotides match TRBD1. V trimming: 4 bases; J trimming: 4 bases; junction bases outside the gene matches: 4. The CDR3 consists of 13 residues. Germline V gives CDR1 SGHRS, CDR2 YFSETQ. The CDR3 region has the DNA TGCGCCAGCAGCGGGGGACAGACCACTGAAGCTTTCTTT. As protein: CASSGGQTTEAFF.

Details on this clonotype: A much larger clonotype is one base distant, so this may be a read error. This likely comes from a read error, as the CDR3 has no conserved phenylalanine or tryptophan at its end. The V and J genes are TRBV6-1 and TRBJ2-7, with TRBD2 matching over 8 bases. Germline V lookup: CDR1 MNHNS, CDR2 SASEGT. The CDR3 consists of 14 residues. V was pared by 5 bases and J by 1 base, with 4 bases of the junction left unmatched. CDR3 bases: TGTGCCAGCAGTAGGGGGACTAGTTCCTACGAGCAGTACCTC. It translates to CASSRGTSSYEQYL.

Ten or more counts support this clonotype. The genes are TRBV18 and TRBJ2-7; D is undetermined. V lost 1 base to trimming and J lost 4 bases, with 5 bases between them. Looked up from germline, CDR1 is KGHSH and CDR2 is LQKENI. The CDR3 runs to 12 residues. The CDR3 spells CASSPHWYEQYF. The CDR3 region has the DNA TGTGCCAGCTCACCACACTGGTACGAGCAGTACTTC.

The rearrangement joins TRBV2 to TRBJ2-3; 13 bases map to TRBD2. The V segment lost 4 bases and the J segment 7 bases; nucleotides outside the gene matches: 8. The CDR3 has 16 residues. The germline CDR1 and CDR2 sequences are SNHLY and FYNNEI. Here the CDR3 DNA reads TGTGCCAGCAGTGGACTAGCGGGAGGAGCTCCACATACGCAGTATTTT. The encoded protein is CASSGLAGGAPHTQYF.

The chain joins TRBV19 to TRBJ1-1; D is perhaps TRBD1 (5 bases). The ends were cut back, 3 bases at V and 3 bases at J, with 11 bases in the middle. Germline lookup yields CDR1 LNHDA and CDR2 SQIVND (reference sequence). The CDR3 contains 14 residues. In DNA form, the CDR3 reads TGTGCCAGTAGTATGCCAGGGTGGGACACTGAAGCTTTCTTT. It yields the protein CASSMPGWDTEAFF.